Presented here are 30 T cell receptor beta chains from one specimen sequenced in a study of shared clonotypes between healthy human individuals. The method was immunoSEQ multiplex PCR; TCRdb's version includes in-frame clones alone and lacks a portion of them. Found here are about 960,000 clones, approximately 76% of them singletons; the top ten hold approximately 1.5%. The sample consisted of memory CD4+ T cells sorted from blood. The subset: CD45RA-negative fraction. These TCRs come from a man younger than 30 in good health.

The rearrangement joins TRBV27 to TRBJ2-3; a possible D gene is TRBD2 (6 bases). The CDR3 contains 14 residues. The ends were cut back, 6 bases at V and 3 bases at J, with 13 bases in the middle. Germline V gene data show CDR1 as MNHEY and CDR2 as SMNVEV (reference sequence). The CDR3 loop reads CASSGGKWTDTQYF. CDR3 nucleotide sequence: TGTGCCAGCAGCGGGGGAAAATGGACAGATACGCAGTATTTT.

The V call is TRBV6-4, the J call TRBJ2-2, with 8 nucleotides matching TRBD2. Trimming cost V 6 bases and J 5 bases; bases outside gene matches: 5. The germline gives CDR1 MRHNA, CDR2 SNTAGT. CDR3 size: 14 residues. The CDR3 coding sequence is TGTGCCAGCAGCGGACTAGCAGGGACCGGGGAGCTGTTTTTT. Protein product: CASSGLAGTGELFF.

The chain is built from TRBV7-2 and TRBJ2-5, with TRBD2 matching over 7 bases. This CDR3 is 15 amino acids long. Germline V gene lookup returns CDR1 SGHTA and CDR2 FQGNSA. Germline trimming cut 10 bases from V and 1 base from J; bases unmatched to any gene: 12. The CDR3: CATNGASGSQETQYF. The CDR3 DNA reads TGTGCCACAAACGGGGCTAGCGGATCCCAAGAGACCCAGTACTTC. The variable domain in full, completed from reference TRBV7-2 and TRBJ2-5, reads GAGVSQSPSNKVTEKGKDVELRCDPISGHTALYWYRQSLGQGLEFLIYFQGNSAPDKSGLPSDRFSAERTGGSVSTLTIQRTQQEDSAVYLCATNGASGSQETQYFGPGTRLLVL.

The gene calls are TRBV6-6 and TRBJ1-3; the D is unclear. This CDR3 has 13 amino acids. Germline-derived CDR1 and CDR2 are MNHNY and SVGAGI (reference sequence). CDR3 sequence reads: CAGREDSGNTIYF. The CDR3 DNA reads TGTGCGGGGAGAGAGGACTCTGGAAACACCATATATTTT.

This clone was seen ten or more times. J is TRBJ1-6 and V is TRBV7-8; 7 bases align to TRBD1. V trimming: 5 bases; J trimming: 2 bases; junction bases outside the gene matches: 3. The CDR3 contains 15 residues. CDR1 SGHVS and CDR2 FQNEAQ come from the germline V gene. CDR3 residues: CASSPGQAYNSPLHF. CDR3 nucleotide sequence: TGTGCCAGCAGCCCAGGACAGGCCTATAATTCACCCCTCCACTTT.

The chain has TRBV7-2 and TRBJ1-1; the match to TRBD1 covers 7 bases. The J segment lost 4 bases and the V segment lost 4 bases, leaving 6 bases of the junction unmatched. Germline lookup yields CDR1 SGHTA and CDR2 FQGNSA. This CDR3 has 14 amino acids. The CDR3 DNA sequence: TGTGCCAGCAGCTCGACAGGGTCTCTCACTGAAGCTTTCTTT. This gives the protein CASSSTGSLTEAFF.

The rearrangement links TRBV10-3 to TRBJ1-2; perhaps TRBD1 as D (5 bases). This CDR3 has 17 residues. Trimming cost V 0 bases and J 7 bases, with 21 bases left between them. Germline lookup yields CDR1 ENHRY and CDR2 SYGVKD. In DNA form, the CDR3 reads TGTGCCATCAGTGAGTCAGGCAGGGAGGCGAGAATCGGTGGCTACACCTTC. As protein: CAISESGREARIGGYTF.

This clone was detected ten times or more. The chain uses TRBV5-4 and TRBJ2-7; D remains ambiguous. V was shortened by 3 bases and J by 6 bases, with 16 bases between the two germline ends. Germline V lookup: CDR1 SGHNT, CDR2 YYREEE (reference sequence). CDR3 size: 14 residues. CDR3 residues: CASSWEGGRREQYF. DNA for the CDR3: TGTGCCAGCAGCTGGGAAGGCGGCAGGCGCGAGCAGTACTTC.

The chain couples TRBV15 to TRBJ1-4; 9 nucleotides match TRBD1. V was pared by 1 base and J by 7 bases, with 4 bases of the junction left unmatched. CDR3 length equals 15 residues. CDR1 and CDR2 (germline): LNHNV, YYDKDF (reference sequence). CDR3 DNA: TGTGCCACCAGCAGAGCGGACAGGGGAGGTGAAAAACTGTTTTTT. Protein: CATSRADRGGEKLFF. Filled out from reference TRBV15 and TRBJ1-4, the complete variable domain reads DAMVIQNPRYQVTQFGKPVTLSCSQTLNHNVMYWYQQKSSQAPKLLFHYYDKDFNNEADTPDNFQSRRPNTSFCFLDIRSPGLGDTAMYLCATSRADRGGEKLFFGSGTQLSVL.

The rearrangement uses TRBV9 and TRBJ2-5, with a possible D match to TRBD2 (5 bases). This CDR3 is built from 13 residues. Germline V gene lookup returns CDR1 SGDLS and CDR2 YYNGEE. Trimming removed 4 bases from V and 4 bases from J, with 11 bases in between. The CDR3 sequence is CASSHLRGETQYF. The CDR3 nucleotides read TGTGCCAGCAGCCATCTCCGGGGAGAGACCCAGTACTTC.

The rearrangement links TRBV6-1 to TRBJ2-6; 10 nucleotides align to TRBD1. The CDR3 covers 16 residues. Germline trimming cut 4 bases from V and 2 bases from J; bases unmatched to any gene: 2. Germline assignment: CDR1 MNHNS and CDR2 SASEGT. In DNA form, the CDR3 reads TGTGCCAGCAGTGCGACAGGGGGCACTGGGGCCAACGTCCTGACTTTC. Encoded protein: CASSATGGTGANVLTF.

The J gene is TRBJ1-1, the V gene TRBV6-5; TRBD1 matches at 8 bases. Germline CDR1 MNHEY, CDR2 SVGAGI. The CDR3 loop spans 14 amino acids. The V gene end was trimmed by 7 bases and the J gene end by 3 bases; junction bases not matched to a gene: 7. The CDR3 sequence is CASTMTGADTEAFF. In nucleotides, the CDR3 is TGTGCCAGCACTATGACAGGGGCGGACACTGAAGCTTTCTTT.

V usage is TRBV5-6 and J usage is TRBJ1-1; 10 nucleotides line up with TRBD1. V gave up 3 bases and J gave up 10 bases; unmatched junction bases: 6. The CDR3 length is 13 residues. Germline-derived CDR1 and CDR2 are SGHDT and YYEEEE. The CDR3 DNA is TGTGCCAGCAGCTGGGGACAGGGGATAGGAGCTTTCTTT. Translation: CASSWGQGIGAFF.

This clone was detected only a few times. At one boundary the junction diverges from the germline segment, which might be a read error. The chain has TRBV2 and TRBJ2-1; maybe TRBD2 (6 bases). The CDR3 loop spans 15 amino acids. Germline V gene data show CDR1 as SNHLY and CDR2 as FYNNEI. CDR3 in DNA: TGTGCCAGCAGAGAAGCTTGGACTACCTACAATGAGCAGTTCTTC. This codes for CASREAWTTYNEQFF.

The J gene is TRBJ2-7, the V gene TRBV5-1, with D perhaps TRBD1 or TRBD2 (5 bases each). V dropped 4 bases and J dropped 5 bases, with 19 bases sitting between them. Germline assignment: CDR1 SGHRS and CDR2 YFSETQ. The CDR3 extends over 15 amino acids. CDR3 protein: CASSLEGQGRHEQYF. CDR3 sequence (DNA): TGCGCCAGCAGCCTTGAGGGGCAGGGTAGACACGAGCAGTACTTC.

Only a few counts were recorded for this clone. The chain links TRBV25-1 to TRBJ1-6, with D unresolved. Trimming removed 4 bases from V and 8 bases from J, with 18 bases in between. Germline V gene sequence: CDR1 MGHDK, CDR2 SYGVNS. The CDR3 consists of 16 residues. The CDR3 sequence: CASSAPHEGLYSPLHF. CDR3 nucleotides: TGTGCCAGCAGTGCCCCCCATGAGGGTCTGTATTCACCCCTCCACTTT.

Worth noting for this clone: The same CDR3 arises from other DNA sequences in this sample as well. This sequence joins TRBV6-5 and TRBJ2-1, with D perhaps matching TRBD2 (5 bases). Germline V gives CDR1 MNHEY, CDR2 SVGAGI. This CDR3 contains 13 residues. V dropped 6 bases and J dropped 3 bases, with 9 bases sitting between them. This CDR3 is CASRADRYNEQFF. The CDR3 bases are TGTGCCAGCAGAGCGGATCGCTACAATGAGCAGTTCTTC.

Concerning this clone itself: The germline gene is not matched at one end of the junction; a read error may be the cause. The sample holds other DNA sequences that translate to the same CDR3. V is TRBV9 and J is TRBJ2-7; the D gene could be TRBD1 or TRBD2 (5 bases each). The CDR3 is 14 residues long. The germline V gene encodes CDR1 SGDLS and CDR2 YYNGEE. The CDR3 is CASSSPGPPYEQYF. The CDR3 DNA reads as TGTGCTAGCAGCTCACCGGGGCCCCCCTACGAGCAGTACTTC.

This clone has more than one count but fewer than ten. The chain uses TRBV9 and TRBJ2-3; D is perhaps TRBD1 or TRBD2 (6 bases each). Germline CDR1 and CDR2: SGDLS and YYNGEE. The CDR3 has 14 amino acids. Trimming cost V 6 bases and J 0 bases, with 11 bases left between them. This chain's CDR3 is CASTRGLSTDTQYF. The CDR3, as DNA: TGTGCCAGCACCAGGGGACTGAGCACAGATACGCAGTATTTT.

This chain joins TRBV9 and TRBJ2-1; 10 bases align to TRBD1. This CDR3 contains 15 residues. V shed 2 bases and J 6 bases; nucleotides not matched to a gene: 5. CDR1 is SGDLS and CDR2 is YYNGEE in the germline V gene. Here the CDR3 DNA reads TGTGCCAGCAGCGTTAGGACAGGGGGAGTCAATGAGCAGTTCTTC. This sequence encodes CASSVRTGGVNEQFF. Full variable domain (remainder filled in from reference TRBV9 and TRBJ2-1): DSGVTQTPKHLITATGQRVTLRCSPRSGDLSVYWYQQSLDQGLQFLIQYYNGEERAKGNILERFSAQQFPDLHSELNLSSLELGDSALYFCASSVRTGGVNEQFFGPGTRLTVL.

The chain uses TRBV10-1 and TRBJ2-2; D is ambiguous. This CDR3 spans 13 amino acids. Germline CDR1 and CDR2: WNHNN and SYGVQD (reference sequence). Trimming took 3 bases from V and 4 from J, leaving 6 bases between them. The CDR3: CASSEDPTGELFF. The DNA of the CDR3 is TGCGCCAGCAGTGAAGATCCCACCGGGGAGCTGTTTTTT.

This clone was detected once. This chain joins TRBV9 and TRBJ1-1, with D possibly being TRBD1 (6 bases). Trimming pared 4 bases from V and 0 bases from J, leaving 19 bases between. Germline V gene data show CDR1 as SGDLS and CDR2 as YYNGEE. This CDR3 region has 17 residues. The CDR3 bases are TGTGCCAGCAGCCCCCATAGTGGGGGGCCTATGAACACTGAAGCTTTCTTT. Protein product: CASSPHSGGPMNTEAFF.

The V and J genes are TRBV5-1 and TRBJ2-1, with 10 bases aligning to TRBD2. Unmatched junction bases numbered 9, after V lost 0 bases and J lost 3 bases. The CDR3 covers 18 residues. Germline lookup yields CDR1 SGHRS and CDR2 YFSETQ. This chain's CDR3 is CASSLAGNSGRSYNEQFF. The CDR3 nucleotides are TGCGCCAGCAGCTTGGCCGGGAATAGCGGGAGGAGCTACAATGAGCAGTTCTTC.

The J gene is TRBJ2-6, the V gene TRBV10-2; D gene unclear. The CDR3 length is 14 residues. CDR1 is WSHSY and CDR2 is SAAADI in the germline V gene. Between the trimmed V and J ends, which lost 4 bases and 2 bases, there was a span of 6 bases. The CDR3 here is CASSGTAGANVLTF. CDR3 coding DNA: TGCGCCAGCAGTGGAACAGCTGGGGCCAACGTCCTGACTTTC.

The CDR3 protein is CASSFSGTDTYEQYF. In DNA, the CDR3 is TGCGCCAGCAGCTTTAGCGGGACCGACACCTACGAGCAGTACTTC. V and J are TRBV5-1 and TRBJ2-7; TRBD2 aligns across 8 bases. Germline CDR1 reads SGHRS; CDR2 reads YFSETQ. This CDR3 is built from 15 residues. Unmatched junction bases numbered 6, after V lost 2 bases and J lost 2 bases. Based on the CDR3 plus reference TRBV5-1 and TRBJ2-7, the full variable domain is KAGVTQTPRYLIKTRGQQVTLSCSPISGHRSVSWYQQTPGQGLQFLFEYFSETQRNKGNFPGRFSGRQFSNSRSEMNVSTLELGDSALYLCASSFSGTDTYEQYFGPGTRLTVT.

V usage is TRBV5-4 and J usage is TRBJ2-3, with D possibly matching TRBD2 (6 bases). Trimming shortened V by 2 bases and J by 6 bases, and 25 bases separated the two germline ends. The germline CDR1 and CDR2 sequences are SGHNT and YYREEE (reference sequence). The CDR3 spans 18 residues. The CDR3 loop reads CASSFGGLRATLGDTQYF. The CDR3 bases are TGTGCCAGCAGCTTCGGGGGTCTGAGGGCGACCTTGGGGGATACGCAGTATTTT.

The rearrangement links TRBV6-5 to TRBJ2-7; 10 nucleotides agree with TRBD1. Germline assignment: CDR1 MNHEY and CDR2 SVGAGI. The ends lost 6 bases at V and 2 bases at J; junction bases unmatched: 7. This CDR3 has 15 amino acids. Here the CDR3 reads CASRPEGTGAYEQYF. CDR3 nucleotide sequence: TGTGCCAGCAGACCTGAGGGGACAGGGGCCTACGAGCAGTACTTC.

This chain joins TRBV18 and TRBJ2-5; 14 nucleotides line up with TRBD2. The length of the CDR3 is 17 residues. Per germline, CDR1 KGHSH and CDR2 LQKENI. The J segment lost 1 base and the V segment lost 2 bases, leaving 3 bases of the junction unmatched. The CDR3 bases are TGTGCCAGCTCACCAAGACTAGCGGGGGGGATCCAAGAGACCCAGTACTTC. Its translation: CASSPRLAGGIQETQYF.

This chain uses TRBV28 with TRBJ2-2; weak D call: TRBD1 (6 bases). Trimming took off 5 bases at V and 4 bases at J, with 26 bases between the two ends. The length of the CDR3 is 19 residues. Germline CDR1 and CDR2: MDHEN and SYDVKM. The CDR3 DNA follows: TGTGCCAGCAGTCCGTATTTGGGGGCTGAGTTAGGAACCACCGGGGAGCTGTTTTTT. Translating gives CASSPYLGAELGTTGELFF.

The rearrangement uses TRBV28 and TRBJ1-2; TRBD1 agrees at 11 bases. This CDR3 spans 15 amino acids. Trimming took 7 bases from V and 1 from J; bases not matched to a gene: 5. CDR1 MDHEN and CDR2 SYDVKM come from the germline V gene. The CDR3 nucleotides are TGTGCCAGCACCAGGGGACAGGGGGTTAACTATGGCTACACCTTC. It specifies CASTRGQGVNYGYTF.